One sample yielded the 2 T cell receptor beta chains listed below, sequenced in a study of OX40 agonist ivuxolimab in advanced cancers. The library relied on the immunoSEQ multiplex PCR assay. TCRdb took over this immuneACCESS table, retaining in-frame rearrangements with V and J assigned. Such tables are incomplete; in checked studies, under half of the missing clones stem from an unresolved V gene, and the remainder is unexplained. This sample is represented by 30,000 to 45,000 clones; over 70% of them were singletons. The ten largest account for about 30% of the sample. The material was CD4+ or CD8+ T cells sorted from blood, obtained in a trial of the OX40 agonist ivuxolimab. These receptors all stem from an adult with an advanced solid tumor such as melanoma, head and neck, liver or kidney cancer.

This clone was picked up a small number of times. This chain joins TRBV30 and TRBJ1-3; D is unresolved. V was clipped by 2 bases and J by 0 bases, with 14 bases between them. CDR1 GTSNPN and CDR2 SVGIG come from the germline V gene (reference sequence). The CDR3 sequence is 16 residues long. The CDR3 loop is CAWSPRDTVSGNTIYF. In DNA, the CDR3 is TGTGCCTGGAGTCCCCGAGACACCGTCTCTGGAAACACCATATATTTT.

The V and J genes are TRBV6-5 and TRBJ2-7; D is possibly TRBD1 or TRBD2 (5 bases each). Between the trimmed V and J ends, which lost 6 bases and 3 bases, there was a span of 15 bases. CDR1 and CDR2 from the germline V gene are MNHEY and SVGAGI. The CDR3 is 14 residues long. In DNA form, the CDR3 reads TGTGCCAGCAGATCAAAGGGACGGATCTACGAGCAGTACTTC. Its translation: CASRSKGRIYEQYF.